These 8 T cell receptor beta chains share one sample of origin, sequenced in a study of shared clonotypes between healthy human individuals. Generated by immunoSEQ multiplex PCR, the TCRdb table keeps only in-frame clones and is missing some. The sample records hundreds of thousands of clones, roughly 70% being singletons. The source material was memory CD4+ T cells sorted from blood. Subset noted: CD45RA-negative fraction. These receptor sequences come from a woman younger than 45 in good health.

This clone was seen ten or more times. V and J are TRBV19 and TRBJ2-7; 8 nucleotides match TRBD2. CDR3 size: 15 residues. Germline CDR1 and CDR2: LNHDA and SQIVND (reference sequence). V gave up 5 bases and J gave up 0 bases; unmatched junction bases: 6. The CDR3 region is CASSRSSGSSYEQYF. The CDR3 DNA sequence: TGTGCCAGTAGTCGGTCTAGCGGGTCCTCCTACGAGCAGTACTTC.

The chain links TRBV11-3 to TRBJ2-2, with no clear D. This CDR3 spans 14 amino acids. The V gene's germline CDR1 is SGHNT and CDR2 YENEEA. V was pared by 5 bases and J by 3 bases, with 10 bases between. The CDR3 nucleotides are TGTGCCAGCAGCAACGCACAGTACACCGGGGAGCTGTTTTTT. Translating gives CASSNAQYTGELFF.

The gene calls are TRBV19 and TRBJ2-1, with 8 bases matching TRBD2. With V trimmed by 2 bases and J by 8 bases, 11 bases remained unmatched. Germline-derived CDR1 and CDR2 are LNHDA and SQIVND (reference sequence). This CDR3 spans 16 amino acids. The CDR3 DNA follows: TGTGCCAGTAGTATAACCTATTTCGCGGGAGGCGATGAGCAGTTCTTC. It yields the protein CASSITYFAGGDEQFF.

The rearrangement joins TRBV19 to TRBJ1-2; 9 bases map to TRBD1. The CDR3 covers 14 residues. Germline trimming cut 10 bases from V and 2 bases from J; bases unmatched to any gene: 8. Looked up from germline, CDR1 is LNHDA and CDR2 is SQIVND (reference sequence). CDR3 in DNA: TGTGCCACCGCGAACAGGGGGCTGAACTATGGCTACACCTTC. This codes for CATANRGLNYGYTF.

The chain is built from TRBV4-1 and TRBJ1-2, with D maybe TRBD1 (6 bases). Germline V CDR1 and CDR2: MGHRA, YSYEKL. Trimming took 4 bases from V and 6 from J, leaving 21 bases between them. CDR3 length equals 16 residues. CDR3 protein: CASSRRGGTGEHGYTF. The CDR3 coding sequence is TGCGCCAGCAGCCGGCGCGGGGGCACGGGTGAGCATGGCTACACCTTC.

J is TRBJ1-1 and V is TRBV7-3; 9 bases fit TRBD1. Trimming cost V 5 bases and J 4 bases; bases outside gene matches: 8. Per the germline V gene, CDR1 is SGHTA and CDR2 is FQGTGA. The CDR3 runs 15 residues. The CDR3 sequence is CASSSTGGAGTEAFF. The CDR3 region has the DNA TGTGCCAGCAGCAGCACAGGGGGCGCGGGCACTGAAGCTTTCTTT.

The chain is built from TRBV11-2 and TRBJ2-4; D may be TRBD1 (6 bases). With 0 bases removed from V and 0 bases from J, the gap between germline ends came to 15 bases. CDR1 is SGHAT, CDR2 FQNNGV, per germline. CDR3 length: 18 residues. The DNA of the CDR3 is TGTGCCAGCAGCTTAGAAACCGGACAGATCCTAGCCAAAAACATTCAGTACTTC. Translating gives CASSLETGQILAKNIQYF.

This clone has just a few counts. Sequence at one end of the junction differs from germline and may be a read error. This sequence joins TRBV10-2 and TRBJ2-7, with D maybe TRBD1 (8 bases). The CDR3 sequence is 15 residues long. In germline, CDR1 is WSHSY, CDR2 SAAADI. CDR3 nucleotides: TGCGCCAGCAGCGAGTACAGGGGGGGGCCCTACGAGCAGTACTTC. It yields the protein CASSEYRGGPYEQYF.